These 27 T cell receptor beta chains came from one sample sequenced in a study of blood T cell repertoires in COVID-19. Profiling relied on immunoSEQ multiplex PCR, and the TCRdb table lists in-frame clones only, not all of them. The data contain approximately 54,000 clones, 75% to 85% of them singletons. The sample was peripheral blood. The origin of the receptors is a woman aged 55-75 years with acute or convalescent COVID-19.

Comment on this clone: The sample has other DNA sequences that encode this CDR3 too. The gene calls are TRBV30 and TRBJ1-5, with a possible D match to TRBD1 (5 bases). Between the trimmed V and J ends, which lost 1 base and 3 bases, there was a span of 7 bases. This CDR3 contains 13 residues. Germline V CDR1 and CDR2: GTSNPN, SVGIG (reference sequence). CDR3 sequence (DNA): TGTGCCTGGAGTGGGGGGGACAATCAGCCCCAGCATTTT. Translation: CAWSGGDNQPQHF.

Concerning this clone itself: At one end the junction does not follow the germline gene, possibly because of a read error. The chain couples TRBV6-5 to TRBJ1-2; tentatively, D is TRBD1 (5 bases). Germline loops: CDR1 MNHEY, CDR2 SVGAGI. This CDR3 has 15 amino acids. The CDR3 region has the DNA TGTGCCGGCAGTTACTCGTACAGGTCCACAGATGGCTACACCTTC. As protein: CAGSYSYRSTDGYTF.

Only a few counts were recorded for this clone. The chain is built from TRBV5-1 and TRBJ1-2, with TRBD1 matching over 9 bases. This CDR3 is 15 amino acids long. Germline assignment: CDR1 SGHRS and CDR2 YFSETQ. V lost 4 bases, J lost 4 bases, and 8 bases stayed unmatched. The CDR3 is CASSPGQGRFYGYTF. The CDR3 region has the DNA TGCGCCAGCAGCCCGGGACAGGGTCGCTTCTATGGCTACACCTTC.

For the CDR3, the DNA is TGCGCCAGCAGCCAGGGCATAAGTCAAGCTGAAGCTTTCTTT. It specifies CASSQGISQAEAFF. The rearrangement joins TRBV4-1 to TRBJ1-1; D gene ambiguous. Germline CDR1 and CDR2: MGHRA and YSYEKL. CDR3 length: 14 residues. V was trimmed by 3 bases and J by 6 bases, leaving 14 bases between them.

The DNA of the CDR3 is TGTGCCAGCAGTGAAGCAAGAATCGTGGGGGCAAGCACAGATACGCAGTATTTT. Encoded protein: CASSEARIVGASTDTQYF. The genes are TRBV6-1 and TRBJ2-3; D perhaps matches TRBD1 (6 bases). V lost 0 bases, J lost 0 bases, and 16 bases lay in between. Looked up from germline, CDR1 is MNHNS and CDR2 is SASEGT. The CDR3 is 18 amino acids.

The V call is TRBV24-1, the J call TRBJ2-5; tentative D call: TRBD1 (5 bases). Between the trimmed V and J ends, which lost 8 bases and 3 bases, there was a span of 9 bases. Germline-derived CDR1 and CDR2 are KGHDR and SFDVKD. This CDR3 region has 12 residues. The DNA for the CDR3 is TGTGCCACCAAAGGGGAAAAAGAGACCCAGTACTTC. It is translated as CATKGEKETQYF.

CDR3 in amino acids: CASRLSSNSNQPQHF. The DNA for the CDR3 is TGTGCCAGCAGGCTTTCCTCTAATAGCAATCAGCCCCAGCATTTT. The chain links TRBV27 to TRBJ1-5; no firm D call. Germline CDR1 reads MNHEY; CDR2 reads SMNVEV (reference sequence). This CDR3 has 15 amino acids. V was shortened by 6 bases and J by 0 bases, with 12 bases between the two germline ends.

This clone was observed once. V usage is TRBV25-1 and J usage is TRBJ1-6, with D maybe TRBD1 (6 bases). The CDR3 loop spans 15 amino acids. Germline V gene lookup returns CDR1 MGHDK and CDR2 SYGVNS. Trimming removed 1 base from V and 10 bases from J, with 14 bases in between. In DNA form, the CDR3 reads TGTGCCAGCAGTGAATGGGCAGGGGCGGAATCACCCCTCCACTTT. Its protein is CASSEWAGAESPLHF.

V is TRBV6-5 and J is TRBJ1-2; D not resolved. This CDR3 comprises 13 residues. Per the germline V gene, CDR1 is MNHEY and CDR2 is SVGAGI. The V end lost 5 bases, the J end lost 8 bases, and 15 bases lay between the germline ends. In DNA, the CDR3 is TGTGCCAGCAGTCCCGGGGTATACCAAGGCTACACCTTC. This gives the protein CASSPGVYQGYTF.

V gene TRBV7-8 combines with J gene TRBJ2-7; D not resolved. V lost 1 base and J lost 7, with 11 bases in between. The CDR3 is 13 amino acids. The V gene's germline CDR1 is SGHVS and CDR2 FQNEAQ. CDR3 in DNA: TGTGCCAGCAGCTTAGAGCTTATACGGGAGCAGTACTTC. It encodes CASSLELIREQYF.

A single count supports this clone. The chain links TRBV28 to TRBJ2-7; 8 bases are shared with TRBD1. This CDR3 contains 12 residues. The ends lost 10 bases at V and 4 bases at J; junction bases unmatched: 6. Germline values: CDR1 MDHEN, CDR2 SYDVKM. DNA of the CDR3: TGTGCCATCGGACAGGGTAATTACGAGCAGTACTTC. Translation gives CAIGQGNYEQYF.

The chain uses TRBV6-5 and TRBJ2-7; D uncertain. Per the germline V gene, CDR1 is MNHEY and CDR2 is SVGAGI. Trimming pared 6 bases from V and 0 bases from J, leaving 12 bases between. The CDR3 is 14 residues long. The CDR3 loop reads CASRMEWASYEQYF. CDR3 coding DNA: TGTGCCAGCAGAATGGAATGGGCCTCCTACGAGCAGTACTTC.

The chain uses TRBV5-1 and TRBJ2-4; D not certain. CDR1 and CDR2 from the germline V gene are SGHRS and YFSETQ. This CDR3 has 16 amino acids. The V end was cut by 3 bases, the J end by 0 bases, with 13 bases between. CDR3 in amino acids: CASSCRVRRAKNIQYF. The CDR3 DNA reads TGCGCCAGCAGCTGCCGGGTCCGAAGAGCCAAAAACATTCAGTACTTC.

V gene TRBV9 combines with J gene TRBJ2-1, with TRBD1 matching 11 bases. The CDR3 length is 17 residues. V was clipped by 3 bases and J by 7 bases; unmatched bases: 12. Germline assignment: CDR1 SGDLS and CDR2 YYNGEE. In DNA, the CDR3 is TGTGCCAGCAGCGCCATATCGGACAGGGGGCGCCGGAATGAGCAGTTCTTC. Its protein is CASSAISDRGRRNEQFF.

The V call is TRBV6-1, the J call TRBJ2-7, with 7 bases lining up with TRBD1. The germline CDR1 and CDR2 sequences are MNHNS and SASEGT. The CDR3 has 17 residues. Trimming cost V 3 bases and J 3 bases; bases outside gene matches: 14. The CDR3, as DNA: TGTGCCAGCAGTGAGAAGGCCACAGGGGTCGTGGGCTACGAGCAGTACTTC. As protein: CASSEKATGVVGYEQYF.

This clone appeared once. The chain is built from TRBV27 and TRBJ2-5; 11 bases map to TRBD2. Germline CDR1 reads MNHEY; CDR2 reads SMNVEV (reference sequence). J was trimmed by 3 bases and V by 5 bases; bases with no gene match: 5. The CDR3 contains 15 residues. CDR3 in DNA: TGTGCCAGCAGTAACAAACTAGCGGGAGAAGAGACCCAGTACTTC. Its translation: CASSNKLAGEETQYF.

The chain uses TRBV3-1 (or the pseudogene TRBV3-2) and TRBJ1-1; D might be TRBD1 (6 bases). The CDR3 length is 16 residues. Trimming took off 4 bases at V and 0 bases at J, with 15 bases between the two ends. Germline V gene sequence: CDR1 LGHDT, CDR2 YNNKEL (reference sequence). The CDR3 DNA sequence: TGTGCCAGCAGCCCGGAAACAGGGTTGGTGAACACTGAAGCTTTCTTT. It codes for CASSPETGLVNTEAFF.

J is TRBJ1-3 and V is TRBV4-1; 9 positions match TRBD1. The CDR3 spans 16 residues. The J segment lost 2 bases and the V segment lost 5 bases, leaving 7 bases of the junction unmatched. In germline, CDR1 is MGHRA, CDR2 YSYEKL. The CDR3 DNA sequence: TGCGCCAGCAGCACGACAGGGGGAAGAGCTGGAAACACCATATATTTT. As protein: CASSTTGGRAGNTIYF.

The V call is TRBV6-1, the J call TRBJ2-3; D perhaps matches TRBD2 (5 bases). The CDR3 is 15 amino acids. In germline, CDR1 is MNHNS, CDR2 SASEGT. The V gene lost 1 base and the J gene lost 0 bases, with 8 bases spanning the gap. Here the CDR3 DNA reads TGTGCCAGCAGTGAAGGAACGGGAAGCACAGATACGCAGTATTTT. As protein: CASSEGTGSTDTQYF.

V gene TRBV28 combines with J gene TRBJ1-6; maybe TRBD1 (6 bases). Trimming pared 5 bases from V and 5 bases from J, leaving 13 bases between. This CDR3 has 15 residues. The germline CDR1 and CDR2 sequences are MDHEN and SYDVKM. The CDR3 DNA reads TGTGCCAGCAGTCTGGAAGGGGGTAATAATTCACCCCTCCACTTT. Protein: CASSLEGGNNSPLHF.

This clone came up once. The V and J genes are TRBV19 and TRBJ1-1; the D is unclear. The CDR3 sequence is 14 residues long. CDR1 is LNHDA, CDR2 SQIVND, per germline (reference sequence). The germline V and J ends were trimmed by 6 bases and 1 base, with 12 bases remaining between them. CDR3 loop: CASSPHSGNTEAFF. In nucleotides, the CDR3 is TGTGCCAGTAGCCCCCACAGCGGGAACACTGAAGCTTTCTTT.

This clone has just one count. This rearrangement joins TRBV10-3 to TRBJ2-7, with TRBD2 as a possible D gene (5 bases). Germline CDR1 reads ENHRY; CDR2 reads SYGVKD. The CDR3 is made up of 13 amino acids. V lost 6 bases to trimming and J lost 2 bases, with 11 bases between them. The CDR3 nucleotides read TGTGCCATCAGCCCGGGATCCACCTACGAGCAGTACTTC. It translates to CAISPGSTYEQYF.

This clone was picked up one time. The chain couples TRBV19 to TRBJ2-7; TRBD1 agrees at 7 bases. Germline V gives CDR1 LNHDA, CDR2 SQIVND (reference sequence). This CDR3 spans 14 amino acids. Germline trimming cut 4 bases from V and 4 bases from J; bases unmatched to any gene: 7. CDR3 residues: CASSKQGTSYEQYF. CDR3 nucleotide sequence: TGTGCCAGTAGTAAACAGGGGACCTCTTACGAGCAGTACTTC.

The chain employs TRBV30 and TRBJ1-2; 9 bases are a match to TRBD1. The CDR3 has 17 amino acids. The germline V gene encodes CDR1 GTSNPN and CDR2 SVGIG (reference sequence). J lost 4 bases, V lost 0 bases, and 12 bases had no gene match. The CDR3 here is CAWSVRDRVSLGYGYTF. The CDR3 bases are TGTGCCTGGAGTGTCCGGGACAGGGTCTCTTTAGGCTATGGCTACACCTTC.

This clone was observed a few times. V gene TRBV30 combines with J gene TRBJ1-2, with a tentative D call TRBD1 (5 bases). The V and J ends lost 2 bases and 4 bases respectively, with 14 bases between them. The CDR3 is 14 residues long. Germline CDR1 reads GTSNPN; CDR2 reads SVGIG (reference sequence). The CDR3 bases are TGTGCCTGGAGTACTCCCGGGGGGTTCTATGGCTACACCTTC. Translated: CAWSTPGGFYGYTF.

This chain uses TRBV18 with TRBJ1-2; 11 bases are shared with TRBD1. Losses at the gene ends were 3 bases for V and 6 bases for J; bases not matched to a gene: 9. The CDR3 extends over 16 amino acids. From germline, CDR1 is KGHSH and CDR2 LQKENI. The CDR3 DNA sequence: TGTGCCAGCTCACCCCTCGGACAGGGGGCAGCGGATGGCTACACCTTC. It specifies CASSPLGQGAADGYTF.

The chain combines TRBV7-3 with TRBJ2-3, with 8 bases identical to TRBD2. The CDR3 extends over 16 amino acids. The V gene end was trimmed by 2 bases and the J gene end by 1 base; junction bases not matched to a gene: 5. From germline, CDR1 is SGHTA and CDR2 FQGTGA. CDR3 in DNA: TGTGCCAGCAGCTTAGGCGGGGGGACCGGCACAGATACGCAGTATTTT. As protein: CASSLGGGTGTDTQYF.